These 22 T cell receptor beta chains share one sample of origin, sequenced in a study of blood T cell repertoires in COVID-19. The assay was immunoSEQ multiplex PCR, and TCRdb's table has in-frame clones only and misses some. The table has 120,000 or so clones, 70% to 90% seen once. What was sequenced was peripheral blood. Receptors originate from a human donor in a cohort sampled during active COVID-19.

This clone came up a few times. V usage is TRBV10-3 and J usage is TRBJ1-1; no reliable D call. Between the trimmed V and J ends, which lost 2 bases and 0 bases, there was a span of 4 bases. The CDR3 is 13 amino acids. Germline assignment: CDR1 ENHRY and CDR2 SYGVKD. The CDR3 DNA reads as TGTGCCATCAGTGAGCAGTTGAACACTGAAGCTTTCTTT. Translating it yields CAISEQLNTEAFF.

In the case of this clone: The CDR3 does not close with the conserved phenylalanine or tryptophan, likely indicating a read error. The DNA is omitted, as the CDR3 cannot be located on it reliably, and the CDR3 follows TCRdb's listing. The chain carries TRBV12-3 or TRBV12-4 and TRBJ2-3; the D call TRBD2 from the table was never checked on the DNA. From its first to its last residue, the CDR3 has 12 amino acids. The chain's CDR3 is CASSLPGLPAVV.

The rearrangement joins TRBV10-1 to TRBJ2-1; D call uncertain. V was pared by 8 bases and J by 0 bases, with 8 bases between. Germline CDR1 is WNHNN and CDR2 is SYGVQD (reference sequence). This CDR3 has 13 amino acids. CDR3 bases: TGCGCCAGCGGAGATAGCTCCTACAATGAGCAGTTCTTC. The encoded protein is CASGDSSYNEQFF.

This chain connects TRBV9 to TRBJ2-3; a possible D gene is TRBD2 (5 bases). The CDR3 covers 15 residues. CDR1 is SGDLS, CDR2 YYNGEE, per germline. With 2 bases removed from V and 0 bases from J, the gap between germline ends came to 10 bases. DNA of the CDR3: TGTGCCAGCAGCGTGGGAGCTCGTAGCACAGATACGCAGTATTTT. Its translation is CASSVGARSTDTQYF.

This chain links TRBV15 with TRBJ2-5; 9 bases are shared with TRBD1. CDR1 and CDR2 (germline): LNHNV, YYDKDF (reference sequence). With 0 bases clipped from V and 4 bases from J, the junction kept 6 bases outside the gene matches. CDR3 length equals 16 residues. The CDR3 loop reads CATSRDLQGARETQYF. The CDR3 DNA sequence: TGTGCCACCAGCAGAGATCTACAGGGGGCTCGAGAGACCCAGTACTTC.

The rearrangement uses TRBV3-1 (or the pseudogene TRBV3-2) and TRBJ2-7, with 11 bases identical to TRBD2. V trimming: 3 bases; J trimming: 0 bases; junction bases outside the gene matches: 7. Germline CDR1 LGHDT, CDR2 YNNKEL (reference sequence). The CDR3 runs to 17 residues. The CDR3 coding sequence is TGTGCCAGCAGCCAGGCCACTAGCGGGGGAAGCTCCTACGAGCAGTACTTC. Amino acids: CASSQATSGGSSYEQYF.

The chain carries TRBV11-2 and TRBJ2-7; 9 bases line up with TRBD1. The CDR3 loop spans 15 amino acids. V shed 4 bases, J shed 4 bases, and the junction held 8 bases outside the gene matches. Germline lookup yields CDR1 SGHAT and CDR2 FQNNGV. This CDR3 is CASSSSRDRAYEQYF. In DNA form, the CDR3 reads TGTGCCAGCAGCTCCTCACGGGACAGGGCGTACGAGCAGTACTTC.

The V and J genes are TRBV7-6 and TRBJ2-2, with TRBD2 matching over 7 bases. The V segment lost 4 bases and the J segment 0 bases; nucleotides outside the gene matches: 2. The CDR3 extends over 15 amino acids. Germline V CDR1 and CDR2: SGHVS, FNYEAQ. The CDR3 sequence: CASSYGGTNTGELFF. CDR3 coding DNA: TGTGCCAGCAGCTACGGGGGGACGAACACCGGGGAGCTGTTTTTT.

The chain has TRBV5-1 and TRBJ2-3; no firm D call. The CDR3 is made up of 12 amino acids. Trimming took off 4 bases at V and 0 bases at J, with 3 bases between the two ends. Germline values: CDR1 SGHRS, CDR2 YFSETQ. CDR3: CASSRSTDTQYF. The CDR3 DNA reads TGCGCCAGCAGCCGTAGCACAGATACGCAGTATTTT.

This clone was seen once. The chain uses TRBV2 and TRBJ2-1; maybe TRBD2 (5 bases). Per the germline V gene, CDR1 is SNHLY and CDR2 is FYNNEI. The V gene lost 6 bases and the J gene lost 4 bases, with 10 bases spanning the gap. CDR3 length: 13 amino acids. CDR3 in DNA: TGTGCCAGCAGCGAGGACTCGTACAATGAGCAGTTCTTC. This translates into CASSEDSYNEQFF.

The chain is built from TRBV19 and TRBJ2-3, with D tentatively TRBD1 (6 bases). Germline loops: CDR1 LNHDA, CDR2 SQIVND (reference sequence). The germline V and J ends were trimmed by 9 bases and 0 bases, with 13 bases remaining between them. The CDR3 runs to 14 residues. This chain's CDR3 is CASSGQSSTDTQYF. CDR3 nucleotides: TGTGCCAGCAGCGGACAGTCTAGCACAGATACGCAGTATTTT.

The rearrangement links TRBV4-1 to TRBJ2-7; 8 bases align to TRBD2. The V and J ends lost 4 bases and 7 bases, in that order; junction bases with no gene match: 9. CDR3 size: 14 residues. Germline V lookup: CDR1 MGHRA, CDR2 YSYEKL. DNA for the CDR3: TGCGCCAGCAGCCGCCCGGGACTAGGTTGGGAGCAGTACTTC. Protein: CASSRPGLGWEQYF.

The chain is built from TRBV7-9 and TRBJ2-1; D gene ambiguous. The CDR3 extends over 11 amino acids. CDR1 SEHNR and CDR2 FQNEAQ come from the germline V gene (reference sequence). Trimming pared 0 bases from V and 10 bases from J, leaving 4 bases between. CDR3: CASSLAREQFF. For the CDR3, the DNA is TGTGCCAGCAGCTTAGCACGGGAGCAGTTCTTC.

The chain recombines TRBV5-1 with TRBJ1-2; D remains unclear. The CDR3 covers 15 residues. Trimming shortened V by 0 bases and J by 2 bases, and 11 bases separated the two germline ends. Germline CDR1 reads SGHRS; CDR2 reads YFSETQ. The CDR3, as DNA: TGCGCCAGCAGCTTGGATCCGAGTTTGAACTATGGCTACACCTTC. Translation: CASSLDPSLNYGYTF.

CDR3 region: CAISESSRAGGGNEQFF. CDR3 bases: TGTGCCATCAGTGAGTCGAGCCGAGCGGGAGGGGGGAATGAGCAGTTCTTC. This chain connects TRBV10-3 to TRBJ2-1; 10 nucleotides line up with TRBD2. Germline values: CDR1 ENHRY, CDR2 SYGVKD. V trimming: 0 bases; J trimming: 7 bases; junction bases outside the gene matches: 9. CDR3 length: 17 residues.

This clone was seen only once. The chain has TRBV28 and TRBJ2-3; 10 bases line up with TRBD2. V lost 3 bases, J lost 0 bases, and 6 bases stayed unmatched. CDR3 size: 17 residues. Germline assignment: CDR1 MDHEN and CDR2 SYDVKM. The CDR3 spells CASSFRSGRASTDTQYF. The CDR3 DNA sequence: TGTGCCAGCAGTTTTAGAAGCGGGAGGGCCAGCACAGATACGCAGTATTTT.

This clone was counted a single time. The chain has TRBV19 and TRBJ2-1, with D tentatively TRBD1 (6 bases). Germline CDR1 is LNHDA and CDR2 is SQIVND (reference sequence). The V end lost 9 bases, the J end lost 3 bases, and 12 bases lay between the germline ends. This CDR3 is built from 13 residues. The CDR3 sequence: CASTGFSYNEQFF. The CDR3, as DNA: TGTGCCAGCACAGGGTTCAGCTACAATGAGCAGTTCTTC.

This chain uses TRBV5-4 with TRBJ1-5; unclear D gene. V dropped 4 bases and J dropped 2 bases, with 25 bases sitting between them. CDR3 length: 19 residues. Germline V gene sequence: CDR1 SGHNT, CDR2 YYREEE (reference sequence). The CDR3 DNA is TGTGCCAGCAGCCCTAAGTGGGAAAGGAGGGAAATCGGCAATCAGCCCCAGCATTTT. This sequence encodes CASSPKWERREIGNQPQHF.

The rearrangement joins TRBV6-6 to TRBJ1-5; a weak D match, TRBD1 (6 bases). The CDR3 is 14 residues long. V was shortened by 6 bases and J by 2 bases, with 11 bases between the two germline ends. The germline CDR1 and CDR2 sequences are MNHNY and SVGAGI (reference sequence). In nucleotides, the CDR3 is TGTGCCAGCAGCAAGGGGGACGGCAATCAGCCCCAGCATTTT. Translating gives CASSKGDGNQPQHF.

Relative to its sample, this clone is medium-sized. The chain is built from TRBV7-9 and TRBJ2-5, with 12 bases fitting TRBD2. CDR3 length equals 16 residues. The trim removed 5 bases at V and 5 bases at J, leaving 9 bases unmatched. Germline V gene lookup returns CDR1 SEHNR and CDR2 FQNEAQ (reference sequence). The CDR3 reads CASSPPSGGATETQYF. CDR3 in DNA: TGTGCCAGCAGCCCCCCTAGCGGGGGGGCGACCGAGACCCAGTACTTC.

The rearrangement uses TRBV25-1 and TRBJ2-5, with D tentatively TRBD1 (6 bases). CDR1 MGHDK and CDR2 SYGVNS come from the germline V gene. The CDR3 loop spans 14 amino acids. V lost 4 bases and J 5 bases, leaving 14 bases between the germline ends. DNA for the CDR3: TGTGCCAGCAGTGCCTCCTCGAGGGGGGAGACCCAGTACTTC. As protein: CASSASSRGETQYF.

This chain joins TRBV5-1 and TRBJ1-1; TRBD1 aligns across 10 bases. The germline gives CDR1 SGHRS, CDR2 YFSETQ. The ends lost 3 bases at V and 5 bases at J; junction bases unmatched: 10. The CDR3 is 16 amino acids. The DNA of the CDR3 is TGCGCCAGCAGCTCGAACACCGGGACAGGGGTTACTGAAGCTTTCTTT. Residues: CASSSNTGTGVTEAFF.